This passage covers 6 T cell receptor beta chains from one sample sequenced in a study of blood T cells in healthy people across ages. Combining a sample-barcoded 5' primer with a J-beta primer mix, a second PCR ran for 7 to 11 cycles. MiXCR, run by TCRdb on the 5' RACE reads, gives a single entry per CDR3 protein. The table lists 800,000 to 950,000 distinct CDR3 sequences, 36% of them singletons. Source material: blood. These receptors were taken from a man younger than 35 in good health.

There are many counts of this clonotype. The gene calls are TRBV7-2 and TRBJ1-2; D ambiguous. V dropped 1 base and J dropped 4 bases, with 10 bases sitting between them. Germline assignment: CDR1 SGHTA and CDR2 FQGNSA. The CDR3 length is 14 residues. CDR3 coding DNA: TGTGCCAGCAGCTTAGAGACGGAATCCTATGGCTACACCTTC. Translating gives CASSLETESYGYTF.

This clonotype was observed at least ten times. The gene calls are TRBV7-2 and TRBJ2-3; 10 bases align to TRBD2. Trimming at V came to 5 bases and at J to 1 base, leaving 6 bases not matched to a gene. The CDR3 runs 16 residues. From germline, CDR1 is SGHTA and CDR2 FQGNSA. CDR3 in DNA: TGTGCCAGCAGCGCGGGGGGGACTAGCGGCACAGATACGCAGTATTTT. Amino acids: CASSAGGTSGTDTQYF.

The chain joins TRBV20-1 to TRBJ1-5; 8 nucleotides match TRBD1. There are 13 residues in the CDR3. CDR1 is DFQATT and CDR2 is SNEGSKA in the germline V gene (reference sequence). Trimming took 6 bases from V and 3 from J; bases not matched to a gene: 4. Here the CDR3 reads CSAPQGVNQPQHF. The CDR3 DNA sequence: TGCAGTGCACCACAGGGGGTCAATCAGCCCCAGCATTTT.

The CDR3 region is CSAYRRRGGGNDEQFF. DNA of the CDR3: TGCAGTGCTTACCGCCGCCGGGGTGGGGGTAACGATGAGCAGTTCTTC. The rearrangement links TRBV20-1 to TRBJ2-1; D may correspond to TRBD1 or TRBD2 (5 bases each). CDR3 length: 16 amino acids. Trimming removed 5 bases at V and 8 bases at J, with 25 bases between. CDR1 and CDR2 (germline): DFQATT, SNEGSKA (reference sequence).

The V and J genes are TRBV6-4 and TRBJ2-3; D might be TRBD2 (6 bases). This CDR3 is 13 amino acids long. V was pared by 5 bases and J by 10 bases, with 16 bases between. CDR1 and CDR2 (germline): MRHNA, SNTAGT. CDR3 sequence: CASSTRDSSSQYF. The CDR3 DNA reads as TGTGCCAGCAGTACACGGGACTCTAGCTCGCAGTATTTT.

This clonotype was observed at least ten times. The chain recombines TRBV12-3 or TRBV12-4 with TRBJ2-3, with D unclear. The CDR3 totals 13 residues. Trimming stripped 2 bases from V and 6 bases from J, with 9 bases between. CDR3 DNA: TGTGCCAGCAGTTTAAACGGCATGGATACGCAGTATTTT. It encodes CASSLNGMDTQYF.